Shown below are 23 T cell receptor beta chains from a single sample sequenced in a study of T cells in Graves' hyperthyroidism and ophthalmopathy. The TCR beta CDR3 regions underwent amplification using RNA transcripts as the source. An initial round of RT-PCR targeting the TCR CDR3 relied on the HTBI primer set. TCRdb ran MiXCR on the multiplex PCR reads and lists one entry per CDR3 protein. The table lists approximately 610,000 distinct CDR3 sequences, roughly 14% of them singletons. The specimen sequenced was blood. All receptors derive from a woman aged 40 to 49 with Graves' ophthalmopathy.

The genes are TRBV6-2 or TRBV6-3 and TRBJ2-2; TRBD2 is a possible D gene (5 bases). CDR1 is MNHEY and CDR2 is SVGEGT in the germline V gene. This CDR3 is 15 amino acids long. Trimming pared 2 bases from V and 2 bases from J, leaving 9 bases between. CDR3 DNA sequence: TGTGCCAGCAGTTACCGGACTGACAACACCGGGGAGCTGTTTTTT. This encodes CASSYRTDNTGELFF.

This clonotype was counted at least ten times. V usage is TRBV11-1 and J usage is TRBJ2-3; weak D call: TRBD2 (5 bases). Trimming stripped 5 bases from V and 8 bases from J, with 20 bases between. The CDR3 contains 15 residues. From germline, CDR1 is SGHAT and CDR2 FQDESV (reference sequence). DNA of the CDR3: TGTGCCAGCAGCATACTAGTACACGCTGATGGTACGCAGTATTTT. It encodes CASSILVHADGTQYF.

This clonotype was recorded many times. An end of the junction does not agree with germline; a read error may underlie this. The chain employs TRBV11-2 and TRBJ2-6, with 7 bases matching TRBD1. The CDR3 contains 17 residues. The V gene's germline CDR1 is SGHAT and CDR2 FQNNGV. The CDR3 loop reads CASTLTIRGSGANVLTF. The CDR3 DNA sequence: TGTGCCAGCACCTTAACAATCAGGGGGTCTGGGGCCAACGTCCTGACTTTC. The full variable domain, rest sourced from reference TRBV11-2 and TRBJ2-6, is EAGVAQSPRYKIIEKRQSVAFWCNPISGHATLYWYQQILGQGPKLLIQFQNNGVVDDSQLPKDRFSAERLKGVDSTLKIQPAKLEDSAVYLCASTLTIRGSGANVLTFGAGSRLTVL.

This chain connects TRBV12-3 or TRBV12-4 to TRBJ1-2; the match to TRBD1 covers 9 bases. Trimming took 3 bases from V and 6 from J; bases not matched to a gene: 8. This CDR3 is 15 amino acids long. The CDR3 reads CASSLGHTGGHGYTF. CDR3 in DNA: TGTGCCAGCAGTTTGGGTCACACAGGGGGCCATGGCTACACCTTC.

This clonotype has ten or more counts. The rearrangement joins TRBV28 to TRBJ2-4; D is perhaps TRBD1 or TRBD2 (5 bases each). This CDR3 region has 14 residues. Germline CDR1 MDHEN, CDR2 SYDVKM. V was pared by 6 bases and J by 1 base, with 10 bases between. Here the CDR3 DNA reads TGTGCCAGCAGCGTGTGGGGGGCCAAAAACATTCAGTACTTC. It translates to CASSVWGAKNIQYF.

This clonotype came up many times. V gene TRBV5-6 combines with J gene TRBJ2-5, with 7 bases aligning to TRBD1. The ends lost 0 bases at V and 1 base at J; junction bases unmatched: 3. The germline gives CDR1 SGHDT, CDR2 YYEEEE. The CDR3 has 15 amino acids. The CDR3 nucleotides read TGTGCCAGCAGCTTGGACTGGGACAGCCAAGAGACCCAGTACTTC. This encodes CASSLDWDSQETQYF.

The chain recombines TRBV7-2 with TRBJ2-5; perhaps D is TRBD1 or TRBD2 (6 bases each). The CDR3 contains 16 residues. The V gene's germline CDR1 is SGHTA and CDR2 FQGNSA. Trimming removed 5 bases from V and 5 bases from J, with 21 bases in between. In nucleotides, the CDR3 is TGTGCCAGCAGCCAAGGGGGGACCGGTGTAGTCGAGACCCAGTACTTC. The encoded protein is CASSQGGTGVVETQYF. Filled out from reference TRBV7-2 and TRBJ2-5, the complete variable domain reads GAGVSQSPSNKVTEKGKDVELRCDPISGHTALYWYRQSLGQGLEFLIYFQGNSAPDKSGLPSDRFSAERTGGSVSTLTIQRTQQEDSAVYLCASSQGGTGVVETQYFGPGTRLLVL.

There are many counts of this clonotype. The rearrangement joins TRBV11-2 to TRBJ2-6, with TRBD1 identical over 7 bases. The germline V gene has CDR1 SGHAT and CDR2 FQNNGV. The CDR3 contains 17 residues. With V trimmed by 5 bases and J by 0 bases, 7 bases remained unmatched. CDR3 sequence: CASSPGQVPSGANVLTF. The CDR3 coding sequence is TGTGCCAGCAGCCCCGGACAGGTCCCCTCTGGGGCCAACGTCCTGACTTTC.

CDR3: CATSETGTGYGYTF. The DNA of the CDR3 is TGTGCCACCAGTGAAACCGGGACAGGATATGGCTACACCTTC. The V gene is TRBV24-1, the J gene TRBJ1-2, with 8 bases fitting TRBD1. The CDR3 covers 14 residues. V lost 4 bases, J lost 5 bases, and 5 bases stayed unmatched. CDR1 is KGHDR, CDR2 SFDVKD, per germline.

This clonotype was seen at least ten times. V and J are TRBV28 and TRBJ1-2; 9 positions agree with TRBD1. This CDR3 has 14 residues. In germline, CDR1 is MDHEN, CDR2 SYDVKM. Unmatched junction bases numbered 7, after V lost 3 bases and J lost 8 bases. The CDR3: CASSFQDRGVGYTF. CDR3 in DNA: TGTGCCAGCAGTTTTCAGGACAGGGGCGTGGGCTACACCTTC.

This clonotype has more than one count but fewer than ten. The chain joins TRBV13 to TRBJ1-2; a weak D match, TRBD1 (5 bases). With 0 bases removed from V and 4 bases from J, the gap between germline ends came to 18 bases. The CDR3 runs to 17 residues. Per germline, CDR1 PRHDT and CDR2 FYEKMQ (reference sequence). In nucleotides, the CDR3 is TGTGCCAGCAGCTTAGGATCGCCCAGGGTCGGGGGCTATGGCTACACCTTC. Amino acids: CASSLGSPRVGGYGYTF.

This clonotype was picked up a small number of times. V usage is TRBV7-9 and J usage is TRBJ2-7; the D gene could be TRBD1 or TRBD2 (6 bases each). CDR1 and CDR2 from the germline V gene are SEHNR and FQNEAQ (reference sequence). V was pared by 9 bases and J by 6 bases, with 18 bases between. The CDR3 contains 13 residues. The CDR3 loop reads CASGGQLRGEQYF. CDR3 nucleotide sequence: TGTGCCAGTGGGGGGCAACTCAGAGGCGAGCAGTACTTC.

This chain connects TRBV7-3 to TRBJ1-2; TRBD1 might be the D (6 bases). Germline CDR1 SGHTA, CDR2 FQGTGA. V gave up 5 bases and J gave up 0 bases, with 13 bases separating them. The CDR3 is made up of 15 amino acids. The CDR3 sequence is CASSPQGQSNYGYTF. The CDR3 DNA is TGTGCCAGCAGCCCACAAGGACAGTCTAACTATGGCTACACCTTC. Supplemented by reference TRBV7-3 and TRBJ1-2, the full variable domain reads GAGVSQTPSNKVTEKGKYVELRCDPISGHTALYWYRQSLGQGPEFLIYFQGTGAADDSGLPNDRFFAVRPEGSVSTLKIQRTERGDSAVYLCASSPQGQSNYGYTFGSGTRLTVV.

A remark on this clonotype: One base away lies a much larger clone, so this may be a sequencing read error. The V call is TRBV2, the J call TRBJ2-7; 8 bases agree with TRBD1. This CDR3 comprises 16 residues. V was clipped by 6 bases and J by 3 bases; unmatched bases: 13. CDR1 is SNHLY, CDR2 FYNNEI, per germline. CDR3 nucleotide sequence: TGTGCCAGCAGAGAACCCGGACAGGGTGGCATCTACGAGCAGTACTTC. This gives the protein CASREPGQGGIYEQYF.

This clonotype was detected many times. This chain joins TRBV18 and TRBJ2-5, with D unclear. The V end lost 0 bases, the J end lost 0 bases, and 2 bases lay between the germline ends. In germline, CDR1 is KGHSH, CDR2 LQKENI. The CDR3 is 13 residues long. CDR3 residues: CASSPPYQETQYF. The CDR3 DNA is TGTGCCAGCTCACCACCTTACCAAGAGACCCAGTACTTC.

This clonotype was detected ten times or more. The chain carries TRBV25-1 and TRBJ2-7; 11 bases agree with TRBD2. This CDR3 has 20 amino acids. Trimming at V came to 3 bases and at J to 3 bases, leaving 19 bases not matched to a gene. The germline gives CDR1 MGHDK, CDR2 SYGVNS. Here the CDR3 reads CASSDPYGTSGFWGYYEQYF. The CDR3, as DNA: TGTGCCAGCAGTGACCCTTACGGGACTAGCGGTTTCTGGGGGTACTACGAGCAGTACTTC.

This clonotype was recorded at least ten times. CDR3 region: CASSPGTRRGGQYF. The CDR3 DNA reads as TGTGCCAGCAGTCCGGGGACTAGGAGGGGAGGGCAGTACTTC. The chain uses TRBV12-3 or TRBV12-4 and TRBJ2-7; 8 nucleotides match TRBD2. The CDR3 has 14 amino acids. V lost 5 bases, J lost 9 bases, and 12 bases stayed unmatched.

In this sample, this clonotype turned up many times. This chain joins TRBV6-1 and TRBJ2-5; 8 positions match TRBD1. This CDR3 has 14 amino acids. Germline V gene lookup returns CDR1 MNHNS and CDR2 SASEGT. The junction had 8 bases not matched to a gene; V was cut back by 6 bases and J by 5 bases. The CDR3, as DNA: TGTGCCAGCAGCCCCGAAAGGACAGGGGAGACCCAGTACTTC. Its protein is CASSPERTGETQYF.

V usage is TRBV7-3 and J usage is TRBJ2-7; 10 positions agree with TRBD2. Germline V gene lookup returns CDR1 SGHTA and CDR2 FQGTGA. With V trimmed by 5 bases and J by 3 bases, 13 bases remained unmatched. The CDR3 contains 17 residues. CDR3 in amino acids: CASSPSSGRADIYEQYF. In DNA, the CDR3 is TGTGCCAGCAGCCCCTCTAGCGGGAGAGCCGACATCTACGAGCAGTACTTC.

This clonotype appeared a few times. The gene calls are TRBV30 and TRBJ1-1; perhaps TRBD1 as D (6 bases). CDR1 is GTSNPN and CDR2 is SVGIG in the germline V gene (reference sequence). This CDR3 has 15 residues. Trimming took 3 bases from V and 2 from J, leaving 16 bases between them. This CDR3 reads CAWREGGSINTEAFF. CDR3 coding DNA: TGTGCCTGGAGAGAGGGGGGTTCCATTAACACTGAAGCTTTCTTT.

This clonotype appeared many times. The CDR3 region is CASSPERGQPQHF. CDR3 bases: TGTGCCAGCAGTCCCGAGCGGGGCCAGCCCCAGCATTTT. The genes are TRBV6-1 and TRBJ1-5; TRBD1 might be the D (5 bases). CDR3 size: 13 residues. Trimming removed 5 bases from V and 7 bases from J, with 12 bases in between. From germline, CDR1 is MNHNS and CDR2 SASEGT.

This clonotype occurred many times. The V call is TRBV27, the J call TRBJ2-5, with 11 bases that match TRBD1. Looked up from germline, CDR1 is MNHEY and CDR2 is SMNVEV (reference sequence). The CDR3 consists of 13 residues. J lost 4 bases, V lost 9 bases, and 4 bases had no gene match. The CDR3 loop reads CAREDRGPETQYF. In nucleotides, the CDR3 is TGTGCCAGGGAGGACAGGGGGCCAGAGACCCAGTACTTC.

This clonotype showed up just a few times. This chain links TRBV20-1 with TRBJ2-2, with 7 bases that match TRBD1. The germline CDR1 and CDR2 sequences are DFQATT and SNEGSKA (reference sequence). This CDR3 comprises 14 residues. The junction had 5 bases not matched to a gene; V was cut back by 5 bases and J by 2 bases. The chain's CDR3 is CSALDRANTGELFF. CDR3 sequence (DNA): TGCAGTGCTTTAGACAGGGCCAACACCGGGGAGCTGTTTTTT.